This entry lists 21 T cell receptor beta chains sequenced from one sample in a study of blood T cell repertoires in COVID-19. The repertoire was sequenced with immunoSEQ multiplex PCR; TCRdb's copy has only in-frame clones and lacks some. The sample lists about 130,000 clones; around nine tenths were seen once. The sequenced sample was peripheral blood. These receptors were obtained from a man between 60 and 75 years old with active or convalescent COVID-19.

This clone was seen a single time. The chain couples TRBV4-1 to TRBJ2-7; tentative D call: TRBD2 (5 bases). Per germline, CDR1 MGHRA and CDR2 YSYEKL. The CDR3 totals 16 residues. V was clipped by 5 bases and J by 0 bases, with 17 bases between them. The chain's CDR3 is CASSASLSGLSYEQYF. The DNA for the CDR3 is TGCGCCAGCAGCGCGTCCTTGAGCGGTCTCTCCTACGAGCAGTACTTC.

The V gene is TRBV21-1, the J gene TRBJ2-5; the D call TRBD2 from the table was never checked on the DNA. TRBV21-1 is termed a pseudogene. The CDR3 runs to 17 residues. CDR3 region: CASSRMTSGYPQETQYF. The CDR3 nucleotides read TGTGCCAGCAGCAGAATGACTAGCGGCTACCCTCAAGAGACCCAGTACTTC.

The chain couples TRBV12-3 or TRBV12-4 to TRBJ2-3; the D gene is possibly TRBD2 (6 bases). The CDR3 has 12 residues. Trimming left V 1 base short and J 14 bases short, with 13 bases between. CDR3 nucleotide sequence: TGTGCCAGCAGTTTAGGGACTACCCAGCGGTATTTT. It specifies CASSLGTTQRYF.

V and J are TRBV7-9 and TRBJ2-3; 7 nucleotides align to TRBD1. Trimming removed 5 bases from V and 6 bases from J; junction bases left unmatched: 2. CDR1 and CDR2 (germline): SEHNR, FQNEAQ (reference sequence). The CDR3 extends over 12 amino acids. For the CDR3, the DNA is TGTGCCAGCAGCCCGACAGGGGATACGCAGTATTTT. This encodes CASSPTGDTQYF. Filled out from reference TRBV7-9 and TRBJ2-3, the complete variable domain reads DTGVSQNPRHKITKRGQNVTFRCDPISEHNRLYWYRQTLGQGPEFLTYFQNEAQLEKSRLLSDRFSAERPKGSFSTLEIQRTEQGDSAMYLCASSPTGDTQYFGPGTRLTVL.

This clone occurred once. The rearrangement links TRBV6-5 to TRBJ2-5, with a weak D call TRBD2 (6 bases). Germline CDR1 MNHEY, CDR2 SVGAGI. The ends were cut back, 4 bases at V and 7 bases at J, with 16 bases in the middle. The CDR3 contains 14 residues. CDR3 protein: CASSSSSASGTQYF. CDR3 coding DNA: TGTGCCAGCAGTTCTTCTAGCGCAAGTGGGACCCAGTACTTC.

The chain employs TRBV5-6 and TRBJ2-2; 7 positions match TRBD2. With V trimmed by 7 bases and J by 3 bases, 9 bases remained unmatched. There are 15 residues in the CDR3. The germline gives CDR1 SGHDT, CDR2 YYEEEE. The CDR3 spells CASRRLASDTGELFF. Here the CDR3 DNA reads TGTGCCAGCCGCCGACTAGCTTCGGACACCGGGGAGCTGTTTTTT.

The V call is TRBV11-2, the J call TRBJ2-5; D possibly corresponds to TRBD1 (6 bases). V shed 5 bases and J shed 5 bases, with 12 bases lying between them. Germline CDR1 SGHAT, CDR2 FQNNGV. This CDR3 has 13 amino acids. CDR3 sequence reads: CASSQHREETQYF. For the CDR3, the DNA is TGTGCCAGCAGCCAGCACAGGGAGGAGACCCAGTACTTC.

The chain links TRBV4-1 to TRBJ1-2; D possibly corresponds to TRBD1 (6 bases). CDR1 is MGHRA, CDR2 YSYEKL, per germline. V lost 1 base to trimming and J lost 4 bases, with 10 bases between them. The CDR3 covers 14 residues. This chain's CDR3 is CASSQGDMGYGYTF. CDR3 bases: TGCGCCAGCAGCCAAGGGGACATGGGCTATGGCTACACCTTC.

CDR3 DNA sequence: TGTGCCAGCAGCCAAGTCGCCGTCCCCGGTGGCTACACCTTC. This codes for CASSQVAVPGGYTF. The chain is built from TRBV3-1 (or the pseudogene TRBV3-2) and TRBJ1-2; no clear D gene. The CDR3 consists of 14 residues. Trimming removed 1 base from V and 7 bases from J, with 13 bases in between. Looked up from germline, CDR1 is LGHDT and CDR2 is YNNKEL (reference sequence).

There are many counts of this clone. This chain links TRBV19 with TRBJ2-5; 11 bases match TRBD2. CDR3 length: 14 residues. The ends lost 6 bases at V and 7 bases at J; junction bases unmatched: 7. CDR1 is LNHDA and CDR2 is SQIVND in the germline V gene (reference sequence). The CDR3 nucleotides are TGTGCCAGTAGCCCCCGTACTAGCGGGGGGACCCAGTACTTC. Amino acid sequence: CASSPRTSGGTQYF.

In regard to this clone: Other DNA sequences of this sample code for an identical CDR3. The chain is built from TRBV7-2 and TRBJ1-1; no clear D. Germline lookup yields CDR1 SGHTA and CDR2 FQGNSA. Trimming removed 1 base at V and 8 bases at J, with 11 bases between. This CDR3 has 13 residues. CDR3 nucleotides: TGTGCCAGCAGCTTAGTCCCGGGAACGGAAGCTTTCTTT. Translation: CASSLVPGTEAFF.

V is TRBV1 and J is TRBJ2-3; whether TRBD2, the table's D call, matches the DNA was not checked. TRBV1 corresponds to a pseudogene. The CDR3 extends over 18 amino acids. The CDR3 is CTSSHPNTLAGGTDTQYF. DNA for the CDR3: TGCACCAGCAGCCATCCCAACACCCTAGCGGGAGGCACAGATACGCAGTATTTT.

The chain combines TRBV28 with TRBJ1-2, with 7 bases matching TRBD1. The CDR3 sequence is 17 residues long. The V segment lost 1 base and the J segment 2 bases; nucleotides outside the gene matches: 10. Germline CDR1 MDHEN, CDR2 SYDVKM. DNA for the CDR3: TGTGCCAGCAGTTTATTCCTCACGACAGGGAAAAACTATGGCTACACCTTC. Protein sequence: CASSLFLTTGKNYGYTF.

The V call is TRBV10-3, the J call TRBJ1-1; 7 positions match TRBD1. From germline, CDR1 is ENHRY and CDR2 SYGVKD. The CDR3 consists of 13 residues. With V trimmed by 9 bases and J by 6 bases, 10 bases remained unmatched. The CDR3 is CAICWDSAAEAFF. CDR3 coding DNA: TGTGCCATATGTTGGGACAGCGCGGCTGAAGCTTTCTTT.

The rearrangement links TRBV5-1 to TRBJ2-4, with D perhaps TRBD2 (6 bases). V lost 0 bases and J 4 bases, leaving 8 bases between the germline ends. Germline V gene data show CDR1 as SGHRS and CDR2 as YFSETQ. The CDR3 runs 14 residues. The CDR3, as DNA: TGCGCCAGCAGCTTGGACAGCGGGAAAAACATTCAGTACTTC. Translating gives CASSLDSGKNIQYF.

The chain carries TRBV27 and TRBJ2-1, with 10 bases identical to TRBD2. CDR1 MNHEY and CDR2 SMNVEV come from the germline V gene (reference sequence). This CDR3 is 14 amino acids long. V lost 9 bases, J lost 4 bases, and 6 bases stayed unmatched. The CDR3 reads CASLSGRDYNEQFF. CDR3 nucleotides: TGTGCCAGTCTGAGCGGGAGGGATTACAATGAGCAGTTCTTC.

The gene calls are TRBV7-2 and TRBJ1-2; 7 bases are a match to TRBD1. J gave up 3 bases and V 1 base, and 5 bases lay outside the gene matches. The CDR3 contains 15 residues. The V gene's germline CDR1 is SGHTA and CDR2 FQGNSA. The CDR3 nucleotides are TGTGCCAGCAGCTTAGGTACAGGGGTTGACTATGGCTACACCTTC. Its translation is CASSLGTGVDYGYTF.

The CDR3 protein is CAWSLATGSGELFF. The CDR3 region has the DNA TGTGCCTGGAGTTTGGCCACAGGGTCCGGGGAGCTGTTTTTT. V and J are TRBV30 and TRBJ2-2, with D tentatively TRBD1 (6 bases). Germline V gene lookup returns CDR1 GTSNPN and CDR2 SVGIG (reference sequence). This CDR3 contains 14 residues. V was trimmed by 2 bases and J by 6 bases, leaving 13 bases between them.

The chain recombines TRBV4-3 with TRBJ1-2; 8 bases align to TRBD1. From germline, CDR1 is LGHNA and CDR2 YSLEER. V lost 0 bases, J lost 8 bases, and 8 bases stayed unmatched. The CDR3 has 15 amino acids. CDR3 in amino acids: CASSQDPRGQSGYTF. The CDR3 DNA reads TGCGCCAGCAGCCAAGATCCCAGGGGGCAGAGCGGCTACACCTTC.

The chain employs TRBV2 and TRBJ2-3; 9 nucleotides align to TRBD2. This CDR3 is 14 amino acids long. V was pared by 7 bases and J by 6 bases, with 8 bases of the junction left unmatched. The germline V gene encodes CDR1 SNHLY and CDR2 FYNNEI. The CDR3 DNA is TGTGCCAGCACTCAGCGGGGGGTTCGTGATACGCAGTATTTT. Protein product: CASTQRGVRDTQYF.

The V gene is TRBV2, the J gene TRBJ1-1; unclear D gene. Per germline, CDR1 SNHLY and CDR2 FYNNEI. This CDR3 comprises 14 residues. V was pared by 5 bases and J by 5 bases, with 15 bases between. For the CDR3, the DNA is TGTGCCAGCAGTCCAAGTAGTGGCGGGACTGAAGCTTTCTTT. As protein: CASSPSSGGTEAFF.